A single sample is the source of the 13 T cell receptor beta chains below, sequenced in a study of cytomegalovirus exposure and HLA in healthy donors. 60 Vbeta and 13 Jbeta primers were used in PCR. Only in-frame clones appear in the TCRdb table, and some are missing; sequencing was by immunoSEQ multiplex PCR. The table has about 130,000 clones, just under 85% seen once. The source material was PBMCs. Receptors were obtained from a boy aged 2 to 9 in good health and CMV-seronegative.

The CDR3 sequence: CAISESQRGGLVDEQFF. DNA of the CDR3: TGTGCCATCAGTGAGTCCCAGCGGGGGGGGTTGGTCGATGAGCAGTTCTTC. The V and J genes are TRBV10-3 and TRBJ2-1; 10 bases map to TRBD2. Germline V gene lookup returns CDR1 ENHRY and CDR2 SYGVKD. After removal of 0 bases from V and 8 bases from J, the junction contained 10 bases not matched to a gene. The CDR3 covers 17 residues.

Of note for this clone: One end of the junction is discordant with germline, which a read error may explain. V usage is TRBV9 and J usage is TRBJ1-1; D is unresolved. CDR3 length equals 12 residues. CDR1 and CDR2 (germline): SGDLS, YYNGEE. The CDR3 loop reads CASSSPGPGFNF. The CDR3 nucleotides are TGTGCCAGCAGCTCCCCAGGTCCGGGGTTTAACTTT.

V and J are TRBV5-1 and TRBJ2-3; a possible D gene is TRBD1 (5 bases). The length of the CDR3 is 13 residues. Trimming took 7 bases from V and 0 from J, leaving 9 bases between them. Germline CDR1 is SGHRS and CDR2 is YFSETQ. The CDR3 here is CASLGHSTDTQYF. The CDR3 DNA follows: TGCGCCAGCTTGGGGCATAGCACAGATACGCAGTATTTT. The full variable domain, completed using reference TRBV5-1 and TRBJ2-3, is KAGVTQTPRYLIKTRGQQVTLSCSPISGHRSVSWYQQTPGQGLQFLFEYFSETQRNKGNFPGRFSGRQFSNSRSEMNVSTLELGDSALYLCASLGHSTDTQYFGPGTRLTVL.

This chain connects TRBV4-1 to TRBJ1-2, with D possibly being TRBD1 (5 bases). This CDR3 region has 16 residues. With 0 bases removed from V and 4 bases from J, the gap between germline ends came to 15 bases. Per germline, CDR1 MGHRA and CDR2 YSYEKL. The CDR3, as DNA: TGCGCCAGCAGCCAAGATAAAGCGGGGCTCCTCTATGGCTACACCTTC. This codes for CASSQDKAGLLYGYTF.

This clone occurred once. The chain joins TRBV6-6 to TRBJ2-5; a possible D gene is TRBD2 (5 bases). This CDR3 spans 15 amino acids. Trimming cost V 4 bases and J 2 bases, with 14 bases left between them. The germline V gene encodes CDR1 MNHNY and CDR2 SVGAGI (reference sequence). CDR3 bases: TGTGCCAGCAGTTTCTTCAGTCGGGAACAAGAGACCCAGTACTTC. Translated: CASSFFSREQETQYF.

This clone was found a few times. The V gene is TRBV5-1, the J gene TRBJ2-7; a possible D gene is TRBD1 (5 bases). Trimming took off 4 bases at V and 3 bases at J, with 14 bases between the two ends. This CDR3 is built from 14 residues. CDR1 and CDR2 from the germline V gene are SGHRS and YFSETQ. For the CDR3, the DNA is TGCGCCAGCAGCCCTATGCAGGGAAACTACGAGCAGTACTTC. It is translated as CASSPMQGNYEQYF.

The chain is built from TRBV19 and TRBJ1-5; 11 bases are a match to TRBD1. The germline V gene encodes CDR1 LNHDA and CDR2 SQIVND (reference sequence). The CDR3 contains 17 residues. The V and J ends lost 6 bases and 1 base, in that order; junction bases with no gene match: 8. In DNA, the CDR3 is TGTGCCAGTAGGCATGCCGGGACAGGGGGGAGCAATCAGCCCCAGCATTTT. It is translated as CASRHAGTGGSNQPQHF.

This clone showed up just a few times. The chain uses TRBV6-4 and TRBJ2-1; 7 nucleotides line up with TRBD2. Germline-derived CDR1 and CDR2 are MRHNA and SNTAGT. The CDR3 contains 16 residues. Trimming at V came to 0 bases and at J to 0 bases, leaving 2 bases not matched to a gene. The CDR3 spells CASSDSRTSSYNEQFF. CDR3 in DNA: TGTGCCAGCAGTGACTCGAGGACTAGCTCCTACAATGAGCAGTTCTTC.

This chain connects TRBV10-3 to TRBJ2-7, with 7 bases identical to TRBD1. Germline CDR1 reads ENHRY; CDR2 reads SYGVKD. With 8 bases clipped from V and 2 bases from J, the junction kept 6 bases outside the gene matches. This CDR3 comprises 13 residues. The DNA of the CDR3 is TGTGCCATCCAACAGGGACAGACCTACGAGCAGTACTTC. Encoded protein: CAIQQGQTYEQYF.

V and J are TRBV14 and TRBJ1-3; D is ambiguous. The CDR3 extends over 18 amino acids. CDR1 and CDR2 (germline): SGHDN, FVKESK. V was cut by 4 bases and J by 2 bases, with 21 bases left in between. CDR3 protein: CASSRLTREGPPGNTIYF. The DNA for the CDR3 is TGTGCCAGCAGCCGTCTCACAAGGGAGGGTCCACCTGGAAACACCATATATTTT.

This rearrangement joins TRBV6-4 to TRBJ2-6, with 9 bases that match TRBD1. V shed 2 bases, J shed 1 base, and the junction held 6 bases outside the gene matches. This CDR3 is built from 18 residues. Germline-derived CDR1 and CDR2 are MRHNA and SNTAGT. The CDR3, as DNA: TGTGCCAGCAGTGACCACTCGACAGGGGGATCTGGGGCCAACGTCCTGACTTTC. It translates to CASSDHSTGGSGANVLTF.

The rearrangement uses TRBV9 and TRBJ2-3, with D maybe TRBD1 (5 bases). CDR1 and CDR2 from the germline V gene are SGDLS and YYNGEE. The CDR3 covers 16 residues. The V end lost 0 bases, the J end lost 1 base, and 12 bases lay between the germline ends. CDR3 sequence reads: CASSVGGRWGTDTQYF. In DNA, the CDR3 is TGTGCCAGCAGCGTAGGGGGCCGTTGGGGCACAGATACGCAGTATTTT.

The rearrangement joins TRBV7-9 to TRBJ2-5; the match to TRBD1 covers 9 bases. Germline CDR1 and CDR2: SEHNR and FQNEAQ (reference sequence). This CDR3 comprises 15 residues. J was trimmed by 4 bases and V by 10 bases; bases with no gene match: 13. The CDR3 protein is CAIGEQGASRETQYF. The CDR3 region has the DNA TGTGCCATCGGGGAACAGGGGGCATCTCGAGAGACCCAGTACTTC.